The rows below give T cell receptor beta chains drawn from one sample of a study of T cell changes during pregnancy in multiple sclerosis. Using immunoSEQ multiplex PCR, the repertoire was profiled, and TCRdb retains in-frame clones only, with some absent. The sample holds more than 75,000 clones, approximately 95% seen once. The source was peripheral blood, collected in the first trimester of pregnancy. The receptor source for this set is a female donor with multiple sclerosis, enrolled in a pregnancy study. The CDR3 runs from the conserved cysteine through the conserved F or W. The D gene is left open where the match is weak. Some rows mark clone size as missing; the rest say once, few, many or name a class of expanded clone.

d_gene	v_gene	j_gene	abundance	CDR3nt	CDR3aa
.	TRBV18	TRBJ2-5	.	TGTGCCAGCTCACCACCGGAGAGGCGGGAGACCCAGTACTTC	CASSPPERRETQYF
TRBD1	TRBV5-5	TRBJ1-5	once	TGTGCCAGCAGCTTGTTAGAAAGAGGGGGCGATCAGCCCCAGCATTTT	CASSLLERGGDQPQHF
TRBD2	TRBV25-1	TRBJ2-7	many	TGTGCCAGCAGTGACACGGGGGGAAGAGAGCAGTACTTC	CASSDTGGREQYF
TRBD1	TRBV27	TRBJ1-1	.	TGTGCCAGCACCCGGAGGACAGGGGGCAATTGGGGCATGAACACTGAAGCTTTCTTT	CASTRRTGGNWGMNTEAFF
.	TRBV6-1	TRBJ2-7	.	TGTGCCAGCAGTGACAGGGGAGGGTACGAGCAGTACTTC	CASSDRGGYEQYF
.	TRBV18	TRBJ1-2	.	TGTGCCAGCTCACCCGGGGGCTATGGCTACACCTTC	CASSPGGYGYTF
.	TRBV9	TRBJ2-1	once	TGTGCCAGCAGCCCCTCGGGACTTCTTAATGAGCAGTTCTTC	CASSPSGLLNEQFF
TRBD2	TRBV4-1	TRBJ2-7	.	TGCGCCAGCAGCCATAGCGGGAGGTCCTACGAGCAGTACTTC	CASSHSGRSYEQYF
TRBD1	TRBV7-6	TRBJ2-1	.	TGTGCCAGCAGCCGGACAGGCCCGGGCGATGAGCAGTTCTTC	CASSRTGPGDEQFF
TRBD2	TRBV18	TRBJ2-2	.	TGTGCCAGCTCACCCCCTAACGGGGGGGCGAACACCGGGGAGCTGTTTTTT	CASSPPNGGANTGELFF
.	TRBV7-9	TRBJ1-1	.	TGTGCCAGCAGCTTAACGGTCACTGAAGCTTTCTTT	CASSLTVTEAFF
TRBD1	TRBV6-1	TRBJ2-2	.	TGTGCCAGCACCATCGACAGGGTAGGAACCGGGGAGCTGTTTTTT	CASTIDRVGTGELFF
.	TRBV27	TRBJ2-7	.	TGTGCCAGCAGTTTAGGGCGGGACTCCTACGAGCAGTACTTC	CASSLGRDSYEQYF
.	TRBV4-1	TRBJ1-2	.	TGCGCCAGCAGCCAAGATGAGGGTCGGGGAGGCTATGGCTACACCTTC	CASSQDEGRGGYGYTF
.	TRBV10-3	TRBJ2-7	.	TGTGCCATCAGACCGGGACTCATCTCCTACGAGCAGTACTTC	CAIRPGLISYEQYF
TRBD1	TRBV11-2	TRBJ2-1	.	TGTGCCAGCAGCCTGGGGACAGGGGGCGACCAATACAATGAGCAGTTCTTC	CASSLGTGGDQYNEQFF
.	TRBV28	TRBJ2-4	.	TGTGCCAGCAGTTTGGGGCAGGGACTAGCCAAAAACATTCAGTACTTC	CASSLGQGLAKNIQYF
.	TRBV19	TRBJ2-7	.	TGTGCCAGTAGTATAAGGGACAGCCGGGGGTCCTACGAGCAGTACTTC	CASSIRDSRGSYEQYF
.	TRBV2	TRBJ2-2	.	TGTGCCACGAGGAGGGAGACGGTCGGGGAGCTGTTTTTT	CATRRETVGELFF
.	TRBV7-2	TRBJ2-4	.	TGTGCCAGCAGCTTGGGGGCGCGGGGGCGGATAAACATTCAGTACTTC	CASSLGARGRINIQYF
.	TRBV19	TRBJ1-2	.	TGTGCCAGTAGTATTACGGACAGAAGCTATGGCTACACCTTC	CASSITDRSYGYTF
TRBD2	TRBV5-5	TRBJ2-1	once	TGTGCCAGCAGCTTGGGTGTGGCGGGGGGGTACCGCAATGAGCAGTTCTTC	CASSLGVAGGYRNEQFF
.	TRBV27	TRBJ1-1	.	TGTGCCAGCAGTTTACAAACAGAGAACACTGAAGCTTTCTTT	CASSLQTENTEAFF
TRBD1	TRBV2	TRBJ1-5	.	TGTGCCAGCAGTGAAGAGGGGGCGGGCAATCAGCCCCAGCATTTT	CASSEEGAGNQPQHF
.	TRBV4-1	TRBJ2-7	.	TGCGCCAGCAGCCAAGAGGGTACAGGGACCTACGAGCAGTACTTC	CASSQEGTGTYEQYF
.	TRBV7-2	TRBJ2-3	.	TGTGCCAGCAGCCTCAATATCAGGGGGGCGTCGGATACGCAGTATTTT	CASSLNIRGASDTQYF
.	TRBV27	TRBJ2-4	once	TGTGCCAGCAGTATCCTCGGCGGACTTGCGCCACACAAAAACATTCAGTACTTC	CASSILGGLAPHKNIQYF
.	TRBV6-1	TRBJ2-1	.	TGTGCCAGCACCGACCCGAGGGGGGGGTACAATGAGCAGTTCTTC	CASTDPRGGYNEQFF
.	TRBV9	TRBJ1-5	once	TGTGCCAGCAGCGTAGGGGGGCACGAAGATCAGCCCCAGCATTTT	CASSVGGHEDQPQHF
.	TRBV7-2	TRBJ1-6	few	TGTGCCACTTCGGAGGGGCGAGGTTCACCCCTCCACTTT	CATSEGRGSPLHF
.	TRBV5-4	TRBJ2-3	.	TGTGCCAGCACCTCTAGGGGGGGGAGCACAGATACGCAGTATTTT	CASTSRGGSTDTQYF
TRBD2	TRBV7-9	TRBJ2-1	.	TGTGCCAGCAGGGCGACTAGCGGGGGCTACAATGAGCAGTTCTTC	CASRATSGGYNEQFF
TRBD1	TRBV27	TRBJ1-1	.	TGTGCCAGCAGTTTTGGATCGCAGGGGGGACAAAACACTGAAGCTTTCTTT	CASSFGSQGGQNTEAFF
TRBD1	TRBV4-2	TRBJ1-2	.	TGTGCCAGCAGCCAAGATCCGGACAGGGGAGTCGGCTACACCTTC	CASSQDPDRGVGYTF
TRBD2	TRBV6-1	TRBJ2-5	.	TGTGCCAGCAGTGGGGGACTAGCGGGCCTCCAAGAGACCCAGTACTTC	CASSGGLAGLQETQYF
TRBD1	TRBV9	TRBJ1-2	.	TGTGCCAGCAGCGTAGCTTCGAACAGGGGAAATGGCTACACCTTC	CASSVASNRGNGYTF
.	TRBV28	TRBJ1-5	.	TGTGCCAGCAGGTTCGCGGGGGTTGGGAATCAGCCCCAGCATTTT	CASRFAGVGNQPQHF
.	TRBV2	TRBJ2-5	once	TGTGCCACCAGGGGATTTTGGTGGCCCTCAAAAGCCGAAGGACTGAAAGAGACCCAGTACTTC	CATRGFWWPSKAEGLKETQYF
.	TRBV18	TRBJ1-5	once	TGTGCCAGCTCACCAGGGGAGGGCAATCAGCCCCAGCATTTT	CASSPGEGNQPQHF
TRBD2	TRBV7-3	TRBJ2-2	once	TGTGCCAGCAGCTTAACCCCTAGCGGGGGAACCGGGGAGCTGTTTTTT	CASSLTPSGGTGELFF
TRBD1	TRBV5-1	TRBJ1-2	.	TGCGCCAGCAGCTTGGGAGGGACAGAAATCTATGGCTACACCTTC	CASSLGGTEIYGYTF
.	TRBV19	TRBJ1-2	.	TGTGCCAGTAGTTACAGGGCGCCGAACTATGGCTACACCTTC	CASSYRAPNYGYTF
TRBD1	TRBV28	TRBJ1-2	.	TGTGCCAGCAGCGATAGGACAGGGAAGATTTCTCGGAGCTACACCTTC	CASSDRTGKISRSYTF
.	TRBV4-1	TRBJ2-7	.	TGCGCCAGCAGCCAAGATTTGGGAACCGGAAGGAGGGTTGTCTCCTACGAGCAGTACTTC	CASSQDLGTGRRVVSYEQYF
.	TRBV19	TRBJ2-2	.	TGTGCCAGTAGTATAGGCAACAGTAACACCGGGGAGCTGTTTTTT	CASSIGNSNTGELFF
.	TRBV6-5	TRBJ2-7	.	TGTGCCAGCAGTTACGCGGGGAGCTCCTACGAGCAGTACTTC	CASSYAGSSYEQYF
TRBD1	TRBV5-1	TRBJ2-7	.	TGCGCCAGCAGCTTGGGGGACAGGGGTTTAGGAGCATTC	CASSLGDRGLGAF
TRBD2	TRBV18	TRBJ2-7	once	TGTGCCAGCTCACCTGGACTAGCGGGAGTCGGAGAGCAGTACTTC	CASSPGLAGVGEQYF
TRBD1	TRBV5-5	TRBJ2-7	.	TGTGCCAGCAGCTTGGACAGGGGTCCATCCTACGAGCAGTACTTC	CASSLDRGPSYEQYF
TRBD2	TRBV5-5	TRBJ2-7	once	TGTGCCAGCAGCTTGGCCGGGACTAGCGGGTACGAGCAGTACTTC	CASSLAGTSGYEQYF
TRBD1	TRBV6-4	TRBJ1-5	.	TGTGCCAGCAGTGACCGCCTACCCGGGGACAGTAATCAGCCCCAGCATTTT	CASSDRLPGDSNQPQHF
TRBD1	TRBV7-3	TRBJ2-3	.	TGTGCCAGCAGCTTAGGGGCAGGGGGAAACCGGGGAGATACGCAGTATTTT	CASSLGAGGNRGDTQYF
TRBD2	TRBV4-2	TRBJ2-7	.	TGTGCCAGCAGCCCTCACAGGACTAGCGGGACCCCCCGGTCCTACGAGCAGTACTTC	CASSPHRTSGTPRSYEQYF
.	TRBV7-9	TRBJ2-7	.	TGTGCCAGCAGCCCGAGGGGGAGCTCCTACGAGCAGTACTTC	CASSPRGSSYEQYF
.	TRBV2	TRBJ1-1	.	TGTGCCTGGACGGGAGGAAACACTGAAGCTTTCTTT	CAWTGGNTEAFF